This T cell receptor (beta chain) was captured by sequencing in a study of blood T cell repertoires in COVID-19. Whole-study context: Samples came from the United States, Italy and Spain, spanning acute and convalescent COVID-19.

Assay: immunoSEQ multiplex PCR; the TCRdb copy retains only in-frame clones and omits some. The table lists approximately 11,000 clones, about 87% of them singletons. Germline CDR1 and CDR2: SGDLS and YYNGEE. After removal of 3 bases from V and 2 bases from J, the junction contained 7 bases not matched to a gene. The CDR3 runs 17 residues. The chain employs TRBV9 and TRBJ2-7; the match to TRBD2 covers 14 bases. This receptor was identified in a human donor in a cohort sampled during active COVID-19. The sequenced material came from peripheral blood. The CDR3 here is CASSGPTSGGDPYEQYF. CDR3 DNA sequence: TGTGCCAGCAGCGGACCGACTAGCGGGGGGGACCCCTACGAGCAGTACTTC.